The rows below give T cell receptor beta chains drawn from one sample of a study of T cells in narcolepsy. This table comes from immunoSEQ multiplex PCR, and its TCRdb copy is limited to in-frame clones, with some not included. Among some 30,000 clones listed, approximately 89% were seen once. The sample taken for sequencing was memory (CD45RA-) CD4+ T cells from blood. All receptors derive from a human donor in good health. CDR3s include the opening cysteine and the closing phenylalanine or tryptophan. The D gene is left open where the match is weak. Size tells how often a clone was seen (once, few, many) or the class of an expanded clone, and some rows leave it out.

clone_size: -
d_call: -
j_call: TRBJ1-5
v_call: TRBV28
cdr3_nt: TGTGCCAGCAGAACCTCCTCGAATCAGCCCCAGCATTTT
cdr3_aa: CASRTSSNQPQHF

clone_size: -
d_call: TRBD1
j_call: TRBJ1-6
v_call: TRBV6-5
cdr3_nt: TGTGCCAGCAGTTACACCGGACAGGGCAATAACCCCCTCCACTTT
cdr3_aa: CASSYTGQGNNPLHF

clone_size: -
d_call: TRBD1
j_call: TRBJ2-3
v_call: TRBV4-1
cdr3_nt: TGCGCCAGCAGCCAATGGGACAGGGGCTACACAGATACGCAGTATTTT
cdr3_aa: CASSQWDRGYTDTQYF

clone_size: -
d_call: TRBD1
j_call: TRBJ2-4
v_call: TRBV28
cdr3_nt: TGTGCCAGCAGTTTGGGGGACAGGAGGTACTTC
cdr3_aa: CASSLGDRRYF

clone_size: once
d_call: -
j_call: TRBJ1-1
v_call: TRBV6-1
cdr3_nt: TGTGCCAGCAGTGAAGAAATGGGGAGGACTGAAGCTTTCTTT
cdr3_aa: CASSEEMGRTEAFF

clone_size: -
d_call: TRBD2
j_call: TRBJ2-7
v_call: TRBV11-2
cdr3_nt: TGTGCCAGCAGCTCGGGGGGTAACGAGCAGTACTTC
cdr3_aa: CASSSGGNEQYF

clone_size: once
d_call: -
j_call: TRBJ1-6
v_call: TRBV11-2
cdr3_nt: TGTGCCAGCAGCTTAGATACGGCCAGGGGCTCACCCCTCCACTTT
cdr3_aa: CASSLDTARGSPLHF

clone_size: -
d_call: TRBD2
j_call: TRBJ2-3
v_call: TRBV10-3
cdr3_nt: TGTGCCATCAGCCCAAGACTAGCGGGGGAGTTGACAGATACGCAGTATTTT
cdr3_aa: CAISPRLAGELTDTQYF

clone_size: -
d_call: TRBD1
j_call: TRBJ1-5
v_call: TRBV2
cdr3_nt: TGTGCCAGCAGTGATTTGGGACAGGGGTATCAGCCCCAGCATTTT
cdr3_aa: CASSDLGQGYQPQHF

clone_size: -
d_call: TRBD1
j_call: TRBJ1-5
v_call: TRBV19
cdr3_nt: TGTGCCAGTAGTGGGACAGGGGTTGGAAATCAGCCCCAGCATTTT
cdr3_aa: CASSGTGVGNQPQHF

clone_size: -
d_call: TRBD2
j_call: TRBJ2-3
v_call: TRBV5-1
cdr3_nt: TGCGCCAGCAGCTTAAGCGGGGGGGCCGCAGATACGCAGTATTTT
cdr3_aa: CASSLSGGAADTQYF

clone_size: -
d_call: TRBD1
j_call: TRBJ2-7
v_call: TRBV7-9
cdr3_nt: TGTGCCAGCAGCTCCGGGCAGGGGGCCCACGAGCAGTACTTC
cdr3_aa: CASSSGQGAHEQYF

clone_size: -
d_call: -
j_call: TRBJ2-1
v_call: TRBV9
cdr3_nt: TGTGCCAGCAGCGTAGGGGGACTGCACGGCAATGAGCAGTTCTTC
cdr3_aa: CASSVGGLHGNEQFF

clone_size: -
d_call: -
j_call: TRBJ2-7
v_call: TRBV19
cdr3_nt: TGTGCCAGTAGTATATCGACGGGGAGCTCCTACGAGCAGTACTTC
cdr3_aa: CASSISTGSSYEQYF

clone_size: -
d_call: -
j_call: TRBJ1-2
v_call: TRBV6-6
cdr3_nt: TGTGCCAGCAGTTACTCGGGAATGAATGGCTACACCTTC
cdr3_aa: CASSYSGMNGYTF

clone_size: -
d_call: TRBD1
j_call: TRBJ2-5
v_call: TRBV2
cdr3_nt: TGTGCCAGCAGTGTTAGGGGGCAGGAGACCCAGTACTTC
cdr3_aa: CASSVRGQETQYF

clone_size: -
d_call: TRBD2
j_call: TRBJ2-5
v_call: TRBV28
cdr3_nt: TGTGCCAGCAGCGGACTAGCGGGAGCCCAAGAGACCCAGTACTTC
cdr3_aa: CASSGLAGAQETQYF

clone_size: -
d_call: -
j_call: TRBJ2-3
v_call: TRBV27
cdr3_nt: TGTGCCAGCAGTTTAGCCGGAAGAAACACAGATACGCAGTATTTT
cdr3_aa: CASSLAGRNTDTQYF

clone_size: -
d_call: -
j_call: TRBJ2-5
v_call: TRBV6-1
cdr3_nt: TGTGCCAGCAGTGCTGGGTGGGGCGGGGTGGAGACCCAGTACTTC
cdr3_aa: CASSAGWGGVETQYF

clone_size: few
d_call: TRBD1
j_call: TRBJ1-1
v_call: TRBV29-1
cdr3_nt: TGCAGCGTTGCAGGGGGGGGGACGAACACTGAAGCTTTCTTT
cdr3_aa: CSVAGGGTNTEAFF

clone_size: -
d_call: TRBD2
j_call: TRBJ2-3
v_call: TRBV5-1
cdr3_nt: TGCGCCAGCAGCTTCCAAGCGGGGGGGCCGGATACGCAGTATTTT
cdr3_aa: CASSFQAGGPDTQYF

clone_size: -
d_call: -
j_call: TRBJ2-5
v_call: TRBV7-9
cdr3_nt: TGTGCCAGCAGCTTAGGGACAGCCCAAGAGACCCAGTACTTC
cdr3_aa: CASSLGTAQETQYF

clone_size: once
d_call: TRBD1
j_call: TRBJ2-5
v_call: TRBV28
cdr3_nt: TGTGCCAGCAGTGTAGGGGGACAGGCCCTCGAGGAGACCCAGTACTTC
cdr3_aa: CASSVGGQALEETQYF

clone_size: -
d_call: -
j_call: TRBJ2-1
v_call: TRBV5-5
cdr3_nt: TGTGCCAGCAGCCCCCGGGACAACGGGCACAATGAGCAGTTCTTC
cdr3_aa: CASSPRDNGHNEQFF

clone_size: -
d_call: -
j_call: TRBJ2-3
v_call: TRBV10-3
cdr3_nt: TGTGCCATCAACCCCTTCATAAATACGCAGTATTTT
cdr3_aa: CAINPFINTQYF

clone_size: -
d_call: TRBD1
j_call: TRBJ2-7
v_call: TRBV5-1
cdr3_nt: TGCGCCAGCAGCCCGGGGGACAGGTCTGATTACGAGCAGTACTTC
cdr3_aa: CASSPGDRSDYEQYF

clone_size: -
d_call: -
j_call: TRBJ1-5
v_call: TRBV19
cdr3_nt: TGTGCCAGTAGTATGAGGGCCCGTAGCAATCAGCCCCAGCATTTT
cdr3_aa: CASSMRARSNQPQHF